A selection of T cell receptor beta chains follows, all from one sample in a study of cytomegalovirus exposure and HLA in healthy donors. Produced via immunoSEQ multiplex PCR; TCRdb's table is partial and in-frame only. There are around 150,000 clones in the sample; over 85% occur only once, and 4.2% lies in the top ten. The sequenced sample was PBMCs. These receptors were collected from a man younger than 35 in good health and CMV-seropositive. The CDR3 runs from the conserved cysteine through the conserved F or W. A D gene is named only where the DNA matches it firmly. The size entry is marked missing in some rows and otherwise reads once, few, many or a size class.

j_gene: TRBJ1-2
abundance: .
v_gene: TRBV7-9
d_gene: TRBD1
CDR3aa: CASHALKTGTGKGYTF
CDR3nt: TGTGCCAGCCATGCACTCAAAACTGGGACAGGGAAGGGCTACACCTTC

j_gene: TRBJ2-2
abundance: .
v_gene: TRBV7-2
d_gene: .
CDR3aa: CASSLVDGGTGELFF
CDR3nt: TGTGCCAGCAGCTTAGTAGACGGGGGCACCGGGGAGCTGTTTTTT

j_gene: TRBJ2-7
abundance: .
v_gene: TRBV5-8
d_gene: TRBD2
CDR3aa: CASSWGLEPYEQYF
CDR3nt: TGTGCCAGCAGCTGGGGACTAGAACCCTACGAGCAGTACTTC

j_gene: TRBJ2-3
abundance: few
v_gene: TRBV7-9
d_gene: .
CDR3aa: CASSLAATDTQYF
CDR3nt: TGTGCCAGCAGCTTAGCGGCAACAGATACGCAGTATTTT

j_gene: TRBJ2-1
abundance: few
v_gene: TRBV7-9
d_gene: TRBD2
CDR3aa: CASSSGTSGTEQFF
CDR3nt: TGTGCCAGCAGCTCCGGGACTAGCGGGACCGAGCAGTTCTTC

j_gene: TRBJ1-2
abundance: .
v_gene: TRBV19
d_gene: .
CDR3aa: CASRGQGIEGYTF
CDR3nt: TGTGCCAGTAGAGGCCAGGGTATAGAGGGCTACACCTTC

j_gene: TRBJ1-2
abundance: once
v_gene: TRBV5-4
d_gene: TRBD1
CDR3aa: CASSFILDRGRGYTF
CDR3nt: TGTGCCAGCAGCTTCATACTTGACAGGGGGCGAGGCTACACCTTC

j_gene: TRBJ1-1
abundance: .
v_gene: TRBV7-9
d_gene: .
CDR3aa: CASSLPGHLNTEAFF
CDR3nt: TGTGCCAGCAGCCTACCCGGACATCTGAACACTGAAGCTTTCTTT

j_gene: TRBJ1-1
abundance: .
v_gene: TRBV19
d_gene: .
CDR3aa: CAITGNPNTEAFF
CDR3nt: TGTGCCATAACAGGGAACCCGAACACTGAAGCTTTCTTT

j_gene: TRBJ1-5
abundance: .
v_gene: TRBV5-1
d_gene: .
CDR3aa: CASSLGTQSNQPQHF
CDR3nt: TGCGCCAGCAGCTTGGGTACACAGAGCAATCAGCCCCAGCATTTT

j_gene: TRBJ2-2
abundance: .
v_gene: TRBV7-9
d_gene: TRBD1
CDR3aa: CASSSGTGVTGELFF
CDR3nt: TGTGCCAGCAGTTCCGGGACAGGGGTCACCGGGGAGCTGTTTTTT

j_gene: TRBJ2-1
abundance: .
v_gene: TRBV29-1
d_gene: TRBD2
CDR3aa: CSVGTSGTFYNEQFF
CDR3nt: TGCAGCGTTGGGACTAGCGGGACGTTCTACAATGAGCAGTTCTTC

j_gene: TRBJ2-7
abundance: .
v_gene: TRBV28
d_gene: .
CDR3aa: CASSFPDSSYEQYF
CDR3nt: TGTGCCAGCAGTTTCCCCGACAGTTCCTACGAGCAGTACTTC

j_gene: TRBJ2-7
abundance: .
v_gene: TRBV21-1
d_gene: .
CDR3aa: CASSKVGPWRERPPTFHEQYF
CDR3nt: TGTGCCAGCAGCAAAGTAGGTCCTTGGCGGGAGCGACCACCTACTTTTCACGAGCAGTACTTC

j_gene: TRBJ2-5
abundance: .
v_gene: TRBV15
d_gene: .
CDR3aa: CATSRESPGVEETQYF
CDR3nt: TGTGCCACCAGCAGAGAAAGCCCGGGAGTCGAAGAGACCCAGTACTTC

j_gene: TRBJ2-5
abundance: .
v_gene: TRBV9
d_gene: TRBD2
CDR3aa: CASSAVTSGRDGETQYF
CDR3nt: TGTGCCAGCAGCGCCGTGACTAGCGGGAGGGATGGGGAGACCCAGTACTTC

j_gene: TRBJ2-7
abundance: .
v_gene: TRBV19
d_gene: TRBD2
CDR3aa: CASRLAGSSYEQYF
CDR3nt: TGTGCCAGTAGACTAGCGGGAAGCTCCTACGAGCAGTACTTC

j_gene: TRBJ2-1
abundance: .
v_gene: TRBV18
d_gene: .
CDR3aa: CASSPLDSSYNEQFF
CDR3nt: TGTGCCAGCTCACCCCTGGACAGCTCCTACAATGAGCAGTTCTTC

j_gene: TRBJ1-5
abundance: .
v_gene: TRBV5-8
d_gene: .
CDR3aa: CASSRSGAPGQPQHF
CDR3nt: TGTGCCAGCAGCCGCAGCGGGGCGCCGGGTCAGCCCCAGCATTTT

j_gene: TRBJ2-5
abundance: .
v_gene: TRBV9
d_gene: .
CDR3aa: CASSVGAGRTETQYF
CDR3nt: TGTGCCAGCAGCGTAGGGGCGGGACGAACAGAGACCCAGTACTTC

j_gene: TRBJ2-3
abundance: .
v_gene: TRBV7-2
d_gene: .
CDR3aa: CASSFSSGVTDTQYF
CDR3nt: TGTGCCAGCAGCTTTAGCAGTGGAGTCACAGATACGCAGTATTTT

j_gene: TRBJ1-3
abundance: .
v_gene: TRBV9
d_gene: .
CDR3aa: CASSPVGESSGNTIYF
CDR3nt: TGTGCCAGCAGCCCGGTGGGCGAGAGCTCTGGAAACACCATATATTTT

j_gene: TRBJ2-5
abundance: .
v_gene: TRBV7-9
d_gene: .
CDR3aa: CASSPRVGGGQETQYF
CDR3nt: TGTGCCAGCAGCCCAAGAGTGGGTGGGGGGCAAGAGACCCAGTACTTC

j_gene: TRBJ2-1
abundance: .
v_gene: TRBV5-6
d_gene: TRBD2
CDR3aa: CASSWGLAGNEQFF
CDR3nt: TGTGCCAGCAGCTGGGGACTAGCGGGCAATGAGCAGTTCTTC

j_gene: TRBJ2-1
abundance: .
v_gene: TRBV7-3
d_gene: TRBD2
CDR3aa: CASSSAGTSGNEQFF
CDR3nt: TGTGCCAGCAGCTCCGCCGGGACTAGCGGGAATGAGCAGTTCTTC

j_gene: TRBJ2-2
abundance: .
v_gene: TRBV7-9
d_gene: TRBD1
CDR3aa: CASSLGQGTTGELFF
CDR3nt: TGTGCCAGCAGCTTAGGACAGGGCACGACCGGGGAGCTGTTTTTT

j_gene: TRBJ2-5
abundance: .
v_gene: TRBV9
d_gene: TRBD1
CDR3aa: CASSVTGTGRQETQYF
CDR3nt: TGTGCCAGCAGCGTTACCGGGACAGGGCGACAAGAGACCCAGTACTTC

j_gene: TRBJ2-4
abundance: .
v_gene: TRBV28
d_gene: .
CDR3aa: CASSVTGLAKNIQYF
CDR3nt: TGTGCCAGCAGTGTAACAGGGTTAGCCAAAAACATTCAGTACTTC

j_gene: TRBJ1-5
abundance: .
v_gene: TRBV6-5
d_gene: TRBD1
CDR3aa: CASRGQGSQPQHF
CDR3nt: TGTGCCAGCAGGGGACAGGGGAGTCAGCCCCAGCATTTT

j_gene: TRBJ2-7
abundance: .
v_gene: TRBV28
d_gene: TRBD1
CDR3aa: CASIGTGDHEQYF
CDR3nt: TGTGCCAGCATCGGGACAGGGGACCACGAGCAGTACTTC

j_gene: TRBJ1-1
abundance: .
v_gene: TRBV7-9
d_gene: TRBD1
CDR3aa: CASRSRDRDRGIVNTEAFF
CDR3nt: TGTGCCAGCAGATCCCGTGACCGGGACAGGGGAATCGTTAACACTGAAGCTTTCTTT

j_gene: TRBJ1-1
abundance: .
v_gene: TRBV5-6
d_gene: .
CDR3aa: CASSPAVSSHTEAFF
CDR3nt: TGTGCCAGCAGCCCGGCGGTCTCATCACACACTGAAGCTTTCTTT

j_gene: TRBJ2-1
abundance: .
v_gene: TRBV25-1
d_gene: TRBD2
CDR3aa: CASSAGAGGKNEQFF
CDR3nt: TGTGCCAGCAGTGCCGGAGCGGGAGGGAAAAATGAGCAGTTCTTC

j_gene: TRBJ2-7
abundance: .
v_gene: TRBV6-5
d_gene: .
CDR3aa: CASTPPEGKGEQYF
CDR3nt: TGTGCCAGCACCCCACCGGAGGGTAAGGGCGAGCAGTACTTC

j_gene: TRBJ2-7
abundance: few
v_gene: TRBV19
d_gene: .
CDR3aa: CASSGQTGHEQYF
CDR3nt: TGTGCCAGTAGTGGGCAGACAGGCCACGAGCAGTACTTC